Each of the 20 T cell receptor beta chains below was sequenced from the same sample in a study of shared clonotypes between healthy human individuals. Sequencing was performed with immunoSEQ multiplex PCR; in TCRdb, only in-frame clones are kept and a portion is missing. Found here are 2 million to 2.5 million clones, more than 90% of them singletons; the top ten hold 0.1% to 0.15%. The material sequenced was naive CD4+ T cells sorted from blood. Described subset: CD45RA+ positively selected. These receptors all come from a man aged 18 to 29 in good health.

The chain joins TRBV11-3 to TRBJ1-1; no firm D call. Germline CDR1 reads SGHNT; CDR2 reads YENEEA. The V end lost 6 bases, the J end lost 2 bases, and 10 bases lay between the germline ends. The CDR3 is 13 amino acids. For the CDR3, the DNA is TGTGCCAGCAGTCACCGGGGAAACACTGAAGCTTTCTTT. Protein sequence: CASSHRGNTEAFF.

This clone has a single count. The V and J genes are TRBV28 and TRBJ1-6; perhaps TRBD1 as D (5 bases). This CDR3 is built from 15 residues. Trimming pared 6 bases from V and 6 bases from J, leaving 15 bases between. Looked up from germline, CDR1 is MDHEN and CDR2 is SYDVKM. Here the CDR3 DNA reads TGTGCCAGCAGCGGGGGGACCCGCTCTAATTCACCCCTCCACTTT. Translated: CASSGGTRSNSPLHF.

V and J are TRBV13 and TRBJ2-7; 8 bases line up with TRBD2. Germline V gene sequence: CDR1 PRHDT, CDR2 FYEKMQ (reference sequence). V dropped 0 bases and J dropped 2; count of bases not matched to a gene: 3. The CDR3 spans 15 residues. CDR3 coding DNA: TGTGCCAGCAGCTTAGGTGCGGGGGGTGCCTACGAGCAGTACTTC. This encodes CASSLGAGGAYEQYF.

The chain couples TRBV11-2 to TRBJ1-6; D ambiguous. V gave up 6 bases and J gave up 8 bases, with 11 bases separating them. Germline V gene lookup returns CDR1 SGHAT and CDR2 FQNNGV. This CDR3 has 13 amino acids. For the CDR3, the DNA is TGTGCCAGCAGTCTTTTCGTGGATTCACCCCTCCACTTT. It specifies CASSLFVDSPLHF. Using reference TRBV11-2 and TRBJ1-6 for the parts outside the CDR3, the full variable domain is EAGVAQSPRYKIIEKRQSVAFWCNPISGHATLYWYQQILGQGPKLLIQFQNNGVVDDSQLPKDRFSAERLKGVDSTLKIQPAKLEDSAVYLCASSLFVDSPLHFGNGTRLTVT.

The gene calls are TRBV27 and TRBJ1-4; the D is unclear. The CDR3 extends over 18 amino acids. The V end was cut by 6 bases, the J end by 3 bases, with 23 bases between. Germline CDR1 and CDR2: MNHEY and SMNVEV (reference sequence). CDR3 in amino acids: CASSPLRRLEGSNEKLFF. In nucleotides, the CDR3 is TGTGCCAGCAGCCCCCTAAGGCGGCTCGAGGGTTCTAATGAAAAACTGTTTTTT.

This rearrangement joins TRBV18 to TRBJ2-2; 7 bases match TRBD1. The CDR3 spans 16 residues. J was trimmed by 7 bases and V by 3 bases; bases with no gene match: 11. Germline CDR1 KGHSH, CDR2 LQKENI. The CDR3 sequence is CASSPSTGMSGGELFF. CDR3 in DNA: TGTGCCAGCTCACCGTCGACAGGGATGTCGGGCGGGGAGCTGTTTTTT.

V is TRBV5-1 and J is TRBJ1-4; D possibly corresponds to TRBD1 (5 bases). This CDR3 spans 15 amino acids. Germline CDR1 reads SGHRS; CDR2 reads YFSETQ. Between the trimmed V and J ends, which lost 0 bases and 3 bases, there was a span of 9 bases. CDR3 sequence: CASSLESGANEKLFF. The CDR3 DNA reads as TGCGCCAGCAGCTTGGAATCGGGGGCTAATGAAAAACTGTTTTTT.

This chain joins TRBV2 and TRBJ1-1; D uncertain. Germline CDR1 is SNHLY and CDR2 is FYNNEI. This CDR3 is built from 15 residues. V lost 3 bases to trimming and J lost 0 bases, with 11 bases between them. Here the CDR3 DNA reads TGTGCCAGCAGTGAGGCCCCACGGCTGAACACTGAAGCTTTCTTT. It encodes CASSEAPRLNTEAFF.

This chain connects TRBV11-3 to TRBJ2-7; 8 bases align to TRBD1. Germline loops: CDR1 SGHNT, CDR2 YENEEA. The CDR3 has 13 residues. Trimming at V came to 5 bases and at J to 2 bases, leaving 2 bases not matched to a gene. This CDR3 is CASSVTGAYEQYF. CDR3 DNA sequence: TGTGCCAGCAGCGTGACAGGGGCCTACGAGCAGTACTTC.

The CDR3, as DNA: TGCGCCAGCAGCCTCTCAGGGGAGGGGAAGTATGGCTACACCTTC. Its translation is CASSLSGEGKYGYTF. The chain uses TRBV4-1 and TRBJ1-2; a weak D match, TRBD1 (6 bases). This CDR3 region has 15 residues. Germline loops: CDR1 MGHRA, CDR2 YSYEKL. The V end lost 4 bases, the J end lost 5 bases, and 17 bases lay between the germline ends.

The DNA for the CDR3 is TGCGCCAGCAGTCAAGATACTACCCCCTGGGACGAGCAGTACTTC. Amino acids: CASSQDTTPWDEQYF. This rearrangement joins TRBV23-1 to TRBJ2-7; D gene ambiguous. TRBV23-1 is classed as an ORF, of uncertain function. V gave up 2 bases and J gave up 5 bases, with 16 bases separating them. CDR3 length: 15 amino acids.

CDR3 DNA: TGTGCCAGCAGTTTACCTCCCGGAGGGAATAACTATGGCTACACCTTC. It codes for CASSLPPGGNNYGYTF. The gene calls are TRBV28 and TRBJ1-2; unclear D gene. The germline V gene encodes CDR1 MDHEN and CDR2 SYDVKM. The length of the CDR3 is 16 residues. Trimming left V 2 bases short and J 1 base short, with 14 bases between.

V and J are TRBV27 and TRBJ1-6, with 8 positions matching TRBD1. The CDR3 has 16 residues. Looked up from germline, CDR1 is MNHEY and CDR2 is SMNVEV (reference sequence). V was pared by 5 bases and J by 3 bases, with 6 bases of the junction left unmatched. The CDR3 spells CASSPLDRVYNSPLHF. In DNA, the CDR3 is TGTGCCAGCAGTCCTCTGGACAGGGTCTATAATTCACCCCTCCACTTT.

This clone was observed once. Mismatch with germline at one junction end may stem from a read error. The chain has TRBV5-1 and TRBJ2-7, with 12 nucleotides matching TRBD2. Germline CDR1 and CDR2: SGHRS and YFSETQ. This CDR3 comprises 13 residues. DNA of the CDR3: TGCGCCAGCAGCTTGGAGACTAGCGGGGGACCTCACTTC. Protein sequence: CASSLETSGGPHF.

V and J are TRBV7-9 and TRBJ2-7; D not certain. Trimming pared 9 bases from V and 3 bases from J, leaving 12 bases between. Germline V CDR1 and CDR2: SEHNR, FQNEAQ (reference sequence). The CDR3 is 12 residues long. The CDR3 is CASQENSYEQYF. In nucleotides, the CDR3 is TGTGCCAGTCAGGAAAACAGCTACGAGCAGTACTTC. The full variable domain, its missing parts supplied by reference TRBV7-9 and TRBJ2-7, is DTGVSQNPRHKITKRGQNVTFRCDPISEHNRLYWYRQTLGQGPEFLTYFQNEAQLEKSRLLSDRFSAERPKGSFSTLEIQRTEQGDSAMYLCASQENSYEQYFGPGTRLTVT.

The CDR3 here is CASSLSLGVTDTQYF. CDR3 nucleotides: TGTGCCAGCAGCTTATCATTAGGGGTCACAGATACGCAGTATTTT. The chain is built from TRBV7-9 and TRBJ2-3; D is possibly TRBD1 (5 bases). Trimming took off 2 bases at V and 2 bases at J, with 11 bases between the two ends. This CDR3 has 15 amino acids. Per germline, CDR1 SEHNR and CDR2 FQNEAQ (reference sequence).

V gene TRBV7-9 combines with J gene TRBJ2-7; D tentatively reads TRBD1 or TRBD2 (5 bases each). Trimming left V 8 bases short and J 1 base short, with 15 bases between. The CDR3 sequence is 14 residues long. Germline lookup yields CDR1 SEHNR and CDR2 FQNEAQ (reference sequence). CDR3: CASCQSGASYEQYF. As DNA, the CDR3 is TGTGCCAGCTGTCAATCCGGGGCGTCCTACGAGCAGTACTTC.

The chain joins TRBV4-2 to TRBJ1-2; TRBD1 matches 7 bases. V gave up 4 bases and J gave up 5 bases; unmatched junction bases: 7. The CDR3 sequence is 14 residues long. Per the germline V gene, CDR1 is LGHNA and CDR2 is YNFKEQ. The CDR3 DNA reads as TGTGCCAGCAGCCGCCCCACAGGGGAATATGGCTACACCTTC. The encoded protein is CASSRPTGEYGYTF.

V usage is TRBV25-1 and J usage is TRBJ2-3; tentative D call: TRBD2 (5 bases). Germline CDR1 MGHDK, CDR2 SYGVNS. This CDR3 has 11 amino acids. V shed 6 bases and J shed 6 bases, with 7 bases lying between them. The CDR3 region has the DNA TGTGCCAGCAGCGGCGGGGATACGCAGTATTTT. Its protein is CASSGGDTQYF.

The chain has TRBV30 and TRBJ1-5; D unresolved. The V gene's germline CDR1 is GTSNPN and CDR2 SVGIG (reference sequence). V was trimmed by 4 bases and J by 0 bases, leaving 10 bases between them. The CDR3 extends over 14 amino acids. DNA for the CDR3: TGTGCCTGGACGTCAGGACCTAGCAATCAGCCCCAGCATTTT. Protein sequence: CAWTSGPSNQPQHF.